This T cell receptor beta chain came from a study of blood T cells in healthy people across ages. This clonotype was picked up a small number of times. Germline V lookup: CDR1 SGDLS, CDR2 YYNGEE. The germline V and J ends were trimmed by 0 bases and 6 bases, with 4 bases remaining between them. This CDR3 comprises 11 residues. A sample-barcoded 5' primer and a J-beta primer mix were used in a second PCR of about 6 to 11 cycles. One entry per CDR3 protein, called by TCRdb with MiXCR from the 5' RACE reads. Of about a million distinct CDR3 sequences detected, roughly 51% appear once; the ten largest clones hold roughly 23%.

The J gene is TRBJ2-7, the V gene TRBV9; D remains unclear. Sequenced material: blood. The source of this sequence is a woman aged 55-69 years in good health. The CDR3 region has the DNA TGTGCCAGCAGCGTAGCCTCCGAGCAGTACTTC. Encoded protein: CASSVASEQYF.